The rows below give T cell receptor beta chains drawn from one sample of a study of TIL therapy for anti-PD-1-resistant metastatic lung cancer. Assay used: immunoSEQ multiplex PCR; TCRdb lists only in-frame clones, some missing. Of more than 25,000 clones in the sample, around 70% were seen once. The sample consisted of tumor tissue, taken at baseline. Source of these receptors: a person aged 25 to 80 with non-small cell lung cancer. CDR3s include the opening cysteine and the closing phenylalanine or tryptophan. The D gene is left open where the match is weak. Size values are once, few and many counts, or a class for expanded clones, and some rows have none.

j_call d_call v_call clone_size cdr3_aa cdr3_nt
TRBJ1-5 TRBD1 TRBV30 NA CAWDRGRSNQPQHF TGTGCCTGGGACAGGGGGCGAAGCAATCAGCCCCAGCATTTT
TRBJ2-7 NA TRBV10-1 few CASTKTYEQYF TGCGCCAGCACAAAAACCTACGAGCAGTACTTC
TRBJ1-1 NA TRBV9 NA CASSVGRNTEAFF TGTGCCAGCAGCGTAGGACGGAACACTGAAGCTTTCTTT
TRBJ2-7 TRBD1 TRBV5-1 few CASSQGDYEQYF TGCGCCAGCAGCCAGGGGGATTACGAGCAGTACTTC
TRBJ1-1 NA TRBV27 NA CASSLRSGASLYTEAFF TGTGCCAGCAGCCTGAGGTCGGGGGCCTCTCTGTACACTGAAGCTTTCTTT
TRBJ2-7 TRBD2 TRBV4-3 NA CASSQDTRGAYEQYF TGCGCCAGCAGCCAAGATACGCGGGGGGCATACGAGCAGTACTTC
TRBJ2-5 NA TRBV6-5 NA CASSYGLEGTQYF TGTGCCAGCAGTTATGGTCTAGAGGGGACCCAGTACTTC
TRBJ2-7 NA TRBV19 NA CATGGQRSYEQYF TGTGCCACAGGAGGACAAAGATCCTACGAGCAGTACTTC
TRBJ2-3 TRBD2 TRBV4-1 once CASGLAGDFTDTQYF TGCGCCAGCGGACTAGCGGGGGATTTCACAGATACGCAGTATTTT
TRBJ1-2 TRBD1 TRBV30 NA CAWRYRGPPNYGYTF TGTGCCTGGAGGTACAGGGGACCTCCTAACTATGGCTACACCTTC
TRBJ2-3 NA TRBV5-1 NA CATRRLASPSTDTQYF TGCGCCACCCGACGTCTGGCTAGCCCTAGCACAGATACGCAGTATTTT
TRBJ1-5 NA TRBV10-3 NA CAISESAVPGNQPQHF TGTGCCATCAGTGAGTCGGCGGTTCCTGGCAATCAGCCCCAGCATTTT
TRBJ1-6 NA TRBV30 NA CAWTAGLNSPLHF TGTGCCTGGACAGCAGGGCTTAATTCACCCCTCCACTTT
TRBJ2-7 TRBD2 TRBV18 once CASSDPGGGPPYEQYF TGTGCCAGCTCAGACCCCGGGGGGGGCCCCCCCTACGAGCAGTACTTC
TRBJ1-3 NA TRBV7-8 NA CASSLAGNTIYF TGTGCCAGCAGCTTAGCTGGAAACACCATATATTTT
TRBJ1-5 NA TRBV19 NA CASSIVFGGTQHF TGTGCCAGTAGTATAGTGTTCGGGGGAACCCAGCATTTT
TRBJ2-1 NA TRBV6-5 NA CASSRTTGLYNEQFF TGTGCCAGCAGTCGAACGACAGGACTATACAATGAGCAGTTCTTC
TRBJ2-5 TRBD2 TRBV6-5 NA CASSYGRGGRETQYF TGTGCCAGCAGTTATGGGCGGGGGGGCCGAGAGACCCAGTACTTC
TRBJ2-2 TRBD2 TRBV5-1 medium-sized CASSLSSGQTGELFF TGCGCCAGCAGCCTCTCTAGCGGACAAACCGGGGAGCTGTTTTTT
TRBJ1-4 NA TRBV19 once CASAKKTAPNEKLFF TGTGCCAGCGCTAAAAAGACAGCCCCTAATGAAAAACTGTTTTTT
TRBJ2-5 NA TRBV20-1 NA CSATPGETQYF TGCAGTGCTACTCCGGGGGAGACCCAGTACTTC
TRBJ2-7 TRBD1 TRBV6-5 NA CASSLRQGGYEQYF TGTGCCAGCAGTTTGAGACAGGGGGGCTACGAGCAGTACTTC
TRBJ2-5 TRBD1 TRBV10-2 NA CASSEGDRELLTQYF TGCGCCAGCAGTGAAGGGGACAGGGAATTGTTAACCCAGTACTTC
TRBJ1-4 NA TRBV5-5 once CASSPPGQTNEKLFF TGTGCCAGCAGCCCTCCTGGACAGACGAATGAAAAACTGTTTTTT
TRBJ2-1 NA TRBV5-4 NA CASSLDPGQTNNEQFF TGTGCCAGCAGCTTGGATCCTGGACAGACTAACAATGAGCAGTTCTTC
TRBJ2-2 TRBD1 TRBV10-3 NA CAIRGQGGDTGELFF TGTGCCATCAGGGGACAGGGAGGCGACACCGGGGAGCTGTTTTTT